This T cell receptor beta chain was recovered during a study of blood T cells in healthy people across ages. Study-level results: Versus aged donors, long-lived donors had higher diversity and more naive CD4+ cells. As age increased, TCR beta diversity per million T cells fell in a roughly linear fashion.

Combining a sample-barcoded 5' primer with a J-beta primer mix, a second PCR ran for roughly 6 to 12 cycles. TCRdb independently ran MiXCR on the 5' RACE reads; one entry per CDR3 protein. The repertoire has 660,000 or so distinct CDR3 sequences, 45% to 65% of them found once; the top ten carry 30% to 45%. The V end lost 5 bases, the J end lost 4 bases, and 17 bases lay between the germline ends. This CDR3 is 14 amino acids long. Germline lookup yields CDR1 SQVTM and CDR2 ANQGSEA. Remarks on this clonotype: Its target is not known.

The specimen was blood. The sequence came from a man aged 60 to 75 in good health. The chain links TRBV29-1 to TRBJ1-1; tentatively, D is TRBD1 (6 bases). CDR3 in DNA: TGCAGCGTTAAAGGGCTCAGAGGGGGCACTGAAGCTTTCTTT. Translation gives CSVKGLRGGTEAFF.